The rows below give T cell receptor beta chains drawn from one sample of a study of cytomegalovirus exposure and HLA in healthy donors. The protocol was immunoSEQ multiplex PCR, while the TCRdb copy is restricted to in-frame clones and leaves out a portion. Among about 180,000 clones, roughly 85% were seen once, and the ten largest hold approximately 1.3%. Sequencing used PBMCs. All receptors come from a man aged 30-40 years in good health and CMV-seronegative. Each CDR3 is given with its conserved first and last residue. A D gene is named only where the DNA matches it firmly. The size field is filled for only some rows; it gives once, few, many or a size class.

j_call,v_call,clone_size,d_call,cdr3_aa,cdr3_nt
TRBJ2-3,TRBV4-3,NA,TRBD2,CASSQDLGLEASTDTQYF,TGCGCCAGCAGCCAAGATCTAGGACTAGAAGCTAGCACAGATACGCAGTATTTT
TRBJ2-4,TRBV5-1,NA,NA,CASSLDPKPGGEAKNIQYF,TGCGCCAGCAGCTTGGACCCTAAGCCGGGGGGCGAAGCCAAAAACATTCAGTACTTC
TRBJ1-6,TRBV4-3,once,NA,CASSQELSPGASSYNSPLHF,TGCGCCAGCAGCCAAGAATTGAGCCCAGGGGCCAGCTCCTATAATTCACCCCTCCACTTT
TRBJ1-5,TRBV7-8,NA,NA,CASSWDLGSQPQHF,TGTGCCAGCAGCTGGGATCTCGGGAGTCAGCCCCAGCATTTT
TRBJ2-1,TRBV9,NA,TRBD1,CASADTGGTGDEQFF,TGTGCCAGCGCGGATACAGGGGGTACCGGGGATGAGCAGTTCTTC
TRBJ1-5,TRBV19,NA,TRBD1,CASRRTGRGQPQHF,TGTGCCAGTAGACGGACAGGGCGAGGTCAGCCCCAGCATTTT
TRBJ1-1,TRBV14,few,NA,CASRQSGNTEAFF,TGTGCCAGCAGACAATCAGGGAACACTGAAGCTTTCTTT
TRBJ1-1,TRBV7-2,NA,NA,CASSLPRGEAFF,TGTGCCAGCAGCTTACCCCGGGGAGAAGCTTTCTTT
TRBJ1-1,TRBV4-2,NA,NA,CASSQDALAFEVMNTEAFF,TGTGCCAGCAGCCAAGATGCCCTTGCGTTTGAGGTCATGAACACTGAAGCTTTCTTT
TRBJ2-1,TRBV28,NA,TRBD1,CASSYRGTGSYNEQFF,TGTGCCAGCAGTTACCGGGGGACAGGCTCCTACAATGAGCAGTTCTTC
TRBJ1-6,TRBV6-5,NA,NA,CASYSITSYNSPLHF,TGTGCCAGCTACTCCATAACCTCCTATAATTCACCCCTCCACTTT
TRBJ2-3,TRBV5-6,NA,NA,CASRWGVQGDTQYF,TGTGCCAGCAGGTGGGGGGTCCAGGGAGATACGCAGTATTTT
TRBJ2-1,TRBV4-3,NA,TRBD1,CASSQEPPGQEYGEQFF,TGCGCCAGCAGCCAAGAACCTCCGGGACAGGAGTATGGTGAGCAGTTCTTC
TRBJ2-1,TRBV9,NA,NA,CASSVQRSLAGEQFF,TGTGCCAGCAGCGTACAGCGGTCCCTCGCGGGGGAGCAGTTCTTC
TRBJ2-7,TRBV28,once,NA,CATQAEAYEQYF,TGTGCCACCCAAGCGGAGGCCTACGAGCAGTACTTC
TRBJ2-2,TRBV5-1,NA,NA,CASSFGTPDTGELFF,TGCGCCAGCAGCTTCGGGACACCAGACACCGGGGAGCTGTTTTTT
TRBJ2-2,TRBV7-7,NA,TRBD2,CASSSFRGGQNTGELFF,TGTGCTAGCAGCTCATTCCGGGGGGGACAGAACACCGGGGAGCTGTTTTTT
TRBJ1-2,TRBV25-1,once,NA,CASSEYFAGSFHYGYTF,TGTGCCAGCAGTGAATATTTTGCAGGGTCGTTTCACTATGGCTACACCTTC
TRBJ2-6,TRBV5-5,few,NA,CASSWPGANVLTF,TGTGCCAGCAGCTGGCCTGGGGCCAACGTCCTGACTTTC
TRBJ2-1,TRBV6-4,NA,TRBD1,CASSVTGNSYNEQFF,TGTGCCAGCAGTGTGACAGGGAACTCCTACAATGAGCAGTTCTTC
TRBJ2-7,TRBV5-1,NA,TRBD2,CASSLGTSGHEQYF,TGCGCCAGCAGCCTCGGGACTAGCGGCCACGAGCAGTACTTC
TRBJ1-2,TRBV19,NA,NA,CASSPGHNRGYTF,TGTGCCAGTAGTCCGGGACACAACCGGGGCTACACCTTC
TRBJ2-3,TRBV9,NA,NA,CASSVSGVTDTQYF,TGTGCCAGCAGCGTATCAGGGGTCACAGATACGCAGTATTTT
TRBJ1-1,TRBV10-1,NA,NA,CASSESVNTEAFF,TGCGCCAGCAGTGAGTCCGTGAACACTGAAGCTTTCTTT
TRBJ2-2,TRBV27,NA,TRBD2,CASRWTSGRPGELFF,TGTGCCAGCAGATGGACTAGCGGGAGGCCCGGGGAGCTGTTTTTT
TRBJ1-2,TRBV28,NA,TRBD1,CASSFGDRVTYGYTF,TGTGCCAGCAGTTTTGGGGACAGGGTTACCTATGGCTACACCTTC
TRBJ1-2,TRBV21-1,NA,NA,CASRGGGYTF,TGTGCCAGCAGAGGGGGAGGCTACACCTTC
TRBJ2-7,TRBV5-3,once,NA,CARSRDSKSSYEQYF,TGTGCCAGAAGTCGGGACTCCAAAAGCTCCTACGAGCAGTACTTC
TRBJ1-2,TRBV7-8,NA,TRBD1,CASTKGGRGPYGYTF,TGTGCCAGCACCAAAGGGGGCAGGGGCCCCTACGGGTACACCTTC
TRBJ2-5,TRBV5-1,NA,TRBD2,CASRLFGGTQETQYF,TGCGCCAGCAGATTGTTCGGGGGGACCCAAGAGACCCAGTACTTC